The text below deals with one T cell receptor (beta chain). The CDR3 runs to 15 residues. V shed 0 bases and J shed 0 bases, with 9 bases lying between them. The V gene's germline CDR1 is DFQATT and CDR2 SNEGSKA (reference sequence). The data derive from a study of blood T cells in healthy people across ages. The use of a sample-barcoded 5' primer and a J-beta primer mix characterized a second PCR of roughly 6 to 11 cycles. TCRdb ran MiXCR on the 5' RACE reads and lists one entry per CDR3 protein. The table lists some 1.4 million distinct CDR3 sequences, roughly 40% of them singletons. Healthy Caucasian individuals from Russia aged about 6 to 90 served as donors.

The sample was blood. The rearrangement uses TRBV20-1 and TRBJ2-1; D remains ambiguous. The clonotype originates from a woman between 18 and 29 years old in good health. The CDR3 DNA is TGCAGTGCTAGAGATAGCTTGAGCTCCTACAATGAGCAGTTCTTC. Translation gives CSARDSLSSYNEQFF.